The 25 T cell receptor beta chains listed next were all sequenced from one sample in a study of cytomegalovirus exposure and HLA in healthy donors (dated by TCRdb to about 2017). The library came from the immunoSEQ multiplex PCR assay. For the multiplex PCR, a mixture combining 60 forward primers for TCR Vbeta segments and 13 reverse primers for TCR Jbeta segments was used. What TCRdb holds here is the immuneACCESS table cut down to in-frame rearrangements. Part of the clones is not present; checked against another copy, under half of the missing clones reflect an unresolved V gene, and the others are unexplained. This sample's table has entries for about 150,000 clones. Approximately 1.5% of the sample is held by the ten biggest clonotypes. Sequenced input: PBMCs. These receptors all stem from a woman aged 45-65 years in good health and CMV-seronegative.

The chain joins TRBV19 to TRBJ1-1; D is possibly TRBD1 (5 bases). CDR3 length: 12 residues. In germline, CDR1 is LNHDA, CDR2 SQIVND (reference sequence). V shed 5 bases and J shed 3 bases, with 7 bases lying between them. CDR3 in amino acids: CASSGGDTEAFF. For the CDR3, the DNA is TGTGCCAGTAGTGGAGGGGACACTGAAGCTTTCTTT.

As DNA, the CDR3 is TGTGCCAGCAGCTGGACAGAAATGGATGAAAAACTGTTTTTT. It is translated as CASSWTEMDEKLFF. The chain has TRBV7-8 and TRBJ1-4; D is possibly TRBD1 (6 bases). V was trimmed by 4 bases and J by 6 bases, leaving 12 bases between them. This CDR3 is 14 amino acids long. Germline CDR1 reads SGHVS; CDR2 reads FQNEAQ.

This rearrangement joins TRBV15 to TRBJ1-2; 8 nucleotides line up with TRBD1. Germline CDR1 is LNHNV and CDR2 is YYDKDF (reference sequence). The CDR3 covers 15 residues. The ends lost 5 bases at V and 3 bases at J; junction bases unmatched: 8. The CDR3 region is CATSSRTGYDYGYTF. The DNA for the CDR3 is TGTGCCACCAGCTCCCGGACAGGGTATGACTATGGCTACACCTTC. Variable domain in full (rest from reference TRBV15 and TRBJ1-2): DAMVIQNPRYQVTQFGKPVTLSCSQTLNHNVMYWYQQKSSQAPKLLFHYYDKDFNNEADTPDNFQSRRPNTSFCFLDIRSPGLGDTAMYLCATSSRTGYDYGYTFGSGTRLTVV.

The chain has TRBV6-5 and TRBJ2-1, with 13 bases fitting TRBD2. CDR1 is MNHEY and CDR2 is SVGAGI in the germline V gene. The CDR3 totals 15 residues. The V segment lost 4 bases and the J segment 6 bases; nucleotides outside the gene matches: 3. CDR3 region: CASSSRTSGSNEQFF. The CDR3 nucleotides are TGTGCCAGCAGTTCGAGGACTAGCGGGAGCAATGAGCAGTTCTTC.

The rearrangement joins TRBV28 to TRBJ2-7, with D tentatively TRBD1 (6 bases). V lost 7 bases, J lost 3 bases, and 10 bases lay in between. The CDR3 covers 12 residues. CDR1 and CDR2 from the germline V gene are MDHEN and SYDVKM. The CDR3 loop reads CASTGVGYEQYF. The CDR3 DNA sequence: TGTGCCAGCACAGGGGTGGGCTACGAGCAGTACTTC. Complete variable domain (other parts from reference TRBV28 and TRBJ2-7): DVKVTQSSRYLVKRTGEKVFLECVQDMDHENMFWYRQDPGLGLRLIYFSYDVKMKEKGDIPEGYSVSREKKERFSLILESASTNQTSMYLCASTGVGYEQYFGPGTRLTVT.

The chain carries TRBV5-1 and TRBJ1-4, with D unclear. Germline V gene lookup returns CDR1 SGHRS and CDR2 YFSETQ. The CDR3 totals 14 residues. V lost 0 bases to trimming and J lost 5 bases, with 8 bases between them. The CDR3 coding sequence is TGCGCCAGCAGCTTGGAACGGGGAAATGAAAAACTGTTTTTT. Encoded protein: CASSLERGNEKLFF.

The chain combines TRBV9 with TRBJ2-1; TRBD1 might be the D (5 bases). The CDR3 consists of 13 residues. Per germline, CDR1 SGDLS and CDR2 YYNGEE. Trimming removed 0 bases at V and 10 bases at J, with 11 bases between. As DNA, the CDR3 is TGTGCCAGCAGCGTAGGGGGCGGAGACGAGCAGTTCTTC. Translation: CASSVGGGDEQFF. The variable domain in full, with the rest retrieved from reference TRBV9 and TRBJ2-1, is DSGVTQTPKHLITATGQRVTLRCSPRSGDLSVYWYQQSLDQGLQFLIQYYNGEERAKGNILERFSAQQFPDLHSELNLSSLELGDSALYFCASSVGGGDEQFFGPGTRLTVL.

The chain is built from TRBV2 and TRBJ1-2; unclear D gene. Germline CDR1 and CDR2: SNHLY and FYNNEI. Trimming took off 6 bases at V and 6 bases at J, with 11 bases between the two ends. CDR3 length equals 12 residues. The CDR3 DNA follows: TGTGCCAGCAGCGACTTGGATCATGGCTACACCTTC. Translating gives CASSDLDHGYTF.

The gene calls are TRBV5-6 and TRBJ1-4; D is unresolved. The CDR3 is 16 amino acids. Germline V gives CDR1 SGHDT, CDR2 YYEEEE. Trimming took 4 bases from V and 7 from J, leaving 20 bases between them. CDR3 loop: CASSVVDWAGGEKLFF. CDR3 nucleotides: TGTGCCAGCAGCGTGGTGGATTGGGCTGGAGGTGAAAAACTGTTTTTT.

The rearrangement uses TRBV5-1 and TRBJ2-3, with no clear D. The CDR3 has 14 amino acids. The V gene's germline CDR1 is SGHRS and CDR2 YFSETQ. V lost 0 bases to trimming and J lost 4 bases, with 9 bases between them. The CDR3 DNA follows: TGCGCCAGCAGCTTGGGTCAGAAGTCAGATACGCAGTATTTT. It codes for CASSLGQKSDTQYF.

The CDR3 DNA reads TGCGCCAGCAGCTCGTACAGCGGCACTGAAGCTTTCTTT. Protein sequence: CASSSYSGTEAFF. J is TRBJ1-1 and V is TRBV5-1; D gene ambiguous. V lost 3 bases, J lost 4 bases, and 10 bases lay in between. The CDR3 length is 13 residues. Germline-derived CDR1 and CDR2 are SGHRS and YFSETQ.

The gene calls are TRBV2 and TRBJ2-3, with TRBD2 identical over 9 bases. CDR3 size: 14 residues. Germline CDR1 is SNHLY and CDR2 is FYNNEI. V shed 3 bases, J shed 4 bases, and the junction held 2 bases outside the gene matches. The CDR3 coding sequence is TGTGCCAGCAGTGAGGGACTAGCCGCAGATACGCAGTATTTT. As protein: CASSEGLAADTQYF.

The chain employs TRBV6-4 and TRBJ2-3, with 9 bases fitting TRBD1. The CDR3 loop spans 15 amino acids. V trimming: 5 bases; J trimming: 2 bases; junction bases outside the gene matches: 5. Looked up from germline, CDR1 is MRHNA and CDR2 is SNTAGT. CDR3 DNA sequence: TGTGCCAGCAGTAGGACAGGGGAACCCACAGATACGCAGTATTTT. Its protein product is CASSRTGEPTDTQYF.

The chain uses TRBV2 and TRBJ2-2; 7 positions match TRBD1. Germline trimming cut 4 bases from V and 5 bases from J; bases unmatched to any gene: 7. CDR1 and CDR2 from the germline V gene are SNHLY and FYNNEI. This CDR3 comprises 15 residues. The CDR3 bases are TGTGCCAGCAGTGGACAGGGCGCGAGGACCGGGGAGCTGTTTTTT. Its translation is CASSGQGARTGELFF. Full variable domain (remainder filled in from reference TRBV2 and TRBJ2-2): EPEVTQTPSHQVTQMGQEVILRCVPISNHLYFYWYRQILGQKVEFLVSFYNNEISEKSEIFDDQFSVERPDGSNFTLKIRSTKLEDSAMYFCASSGQGARTGELFFGEGSRLTVL.

This chain links TRBV30 with TRBJ1-2; a weak D match, TRBD1 (5 bases). Germline values: CDR1 GTSNPN, CDR2 SVGIG (reference sequence). The CDR3 has 13 amino acids. V shed 1 base and J shed 8 bases, with 14 bases lying between them. The DNA of the CDR3 is TGTGCCTGGAGTGGGGGCTCCAATAGGGGCTACACCTTC. It translates to CAWSGGSNRGYTF.

The chain couples TRBV4-2 to TRBJ1-4; TRBD1 aligns across 9 bases. This CDR3 has 15 residues. Germline V gene data show CDR1 as LGHNA and CDR2 as YNFKEQ. J lost 7 bases, V lost 1 base, and 4 bases had no gene match. CDR3 loop: CASSQVQGAGEKLFF. The CDR3 region has the DNA TGTGCCAGCAGCCAAGTACAGGGGGCAGGTGAAAAACTGTTTTTT.

This chain links TRBV7-3 with TRBJ2-2, with 11 bases identical to TRBD2. In germline, CDR1 is SGHTA, CDR2 FQGTGA. Trimming cost V 5 bases and J 7 bases; bases outside gene matches: 3. The CDR3 is 14 residues long. CDR3 loop: CASSIGLAGGELFF. In DNA, the CDR3 is TGTGCCAGCAGCATCGGACTAGCGGGCGGGGAGCTGTTTTTT.

The chain couples TRBV6-5 to TRBJ1-2; D is undetermined. V shed 5 bases and J shed 3 bases, with 10 bases lying between them. Looked up from germline, CDR1 is MNHEY and CDR2 is SVGAGI. CDR3 length: 13 residues. The CDR3 here is CASSPQSDYGYTF. As DNA, the CDR3 is TGTGCCAGCAGTCCACAAAGCGACTATGGCTACACCTTC.

The chain recombines TRBV11-3 with TRBJ1-5; 8 bases fit TRBD1. With 5 bases clipped from V and 4 bases from J, the junction kept 16 bases outside the gene matches. Germline V gene data show CDR1 as SGHNT and CDR2 as YENEEA. This CDR3 comprises 18 residues. This CDR3 reads CASSLGQGWDEGNQPQHF. DNA for the CDR3: TGTGCCAGCAGCCTCGGACAGGGATGGGATGAGGGGAATCAGCCCCAGCATTTT. Complete variable domain (other parts from reference TRBV11-3 and TRBJ1-5): EAGVVQSPRYKIIEKKQPVAFWCNPISGHNTLYWYLQNLGQGPELLIRYENEEAVDDSQLPKDRFSAERLKGVDSTLKIQPAELGDSAVYLCASSLGQGWDEGNQPQHFGDGTRLSIL.

CDR3 sequence (DNA): TGTGCCATCAGCCGGACAGGGAACGCTGGGGCCAACGTCCTGACTTTC. It is translated as CAISRTGNAGANVLTF. V gene TRBV10-3 combines with J gene TRBJ2-6; 8 nucleotides line up with TRBD1. Germline CDR1 reads ENHRY; CDR2 reads SYGVKD. The CDR3 spans 16 residues. Trimming took 6 bases from V and 2 from J; bases not matched to a gene: 6.

The V gene is TRBV19, the J gene TRBJ1-4; 7 bases map to TRBD1. V shed 5 bases, J shed 0 bases, and the junction held 9 bases outside the gene matches. Germline-derived CDR1 and CDR2 are LNHDA and SQIVND (reference sequence). CDR3 length: 17 amino acids. CDR3 loop: CASSPRTGVTTNEKLFF. In DNA form, the CDR3 reads TGTGCCAGTAGTCCTCGCACAGGGGTTACAACTAATGAAAAACTGTTTTTT.

This rearrangement joins TRBV10-3 to TRBJ1-4; a weak D match, TRBD1 (5 bases). V gave up 6 bases and J gave up 3 bases, with 11 bases separating them. This CDR3 is built from 14 residues. Per germline, CDR1 ENHRY and CDR2 SYGVKD. The CDR3 is CAIRGGRANEKLFF. CDR3 DNA: TGTGCCATCAGGGGGGGAAGGGCTAATGAAAAACTGTTTTTT.

The chain uses TRBV18 and TRBJ2-7, with 7 bases matching TRBD1. V shed 2 bases and J 4 bases; nucleotides not matched to a gene: 5. Looked up from germline, CDR1 is KGHSH and CDR2 is LQKENI. The CDR3 loop spans 14 amino acids. In DNA, the CDR3 is TGTGCCAGCTCACCAATACTACAGGGGTACGAGCAGTACTTC. Amino acids: CASSPILQGYEQYF. The complete variable domain, with remaining parts taken from reference TRBV18 and TRBJ2-7, reads NAGVMQNPRHLVRRRGQEARLRCSPMKGHSHVYWYRQLPEEGLKFMVYLQKENIIDESGMPKERFSAEFPKEGPSILRIQQVVRGDSAAYFCASSPILQGYEQYFGPGTRLTVT.

DNA of the CDR3: TGTGCCAGCAGAGACAGGGGCTATCCCTACGAGCAGTACTTC. This codes for CASRDRGYPYEQYF. The V gene is TRBV2, the J gene TRBJ2-7, with 8 bases fitting TRBD1. The germline gives CDR1 SNHLY, CDR2 FYNNEI. CDR3 size: 14 residues. V was clipped by 6 bases and J by 2 bases; unmatched bases: 6.

The chain couples TRBV6-4 to TRBJ2-1, with 9 bases aligning to TRBD2. The CDR3 contains 15 residues. Germline V CDR1 and CDR2: MRHNA, SNTAGT. Losses at the gene ends were 0 bases for V and 5 bases for J; bases not matched to a gene: 2. CDR3 bases: TGTGCCAGCAGTGACTCGGCTAGCGGGAACAATGAGCAGTTCTTC. This gives the protein CASSDSASGNNEQFF.